One sample yielded the 23 T cell receptor beta chains listed below, sequenced in a study of cytomegalovirus exposure and HLA in healthy donors. Primers for the PCR totalled 60 Vbeta and 13 Jbeta. Clones were sequenced by immunoSEQ multiplex PCR, and TCRdb holds only the in-frame ones, with some missing. The table shows roughly 250,000 clones, with about 80% occurring only once. The sequencing sample was made of PBMCs. The receptors come from a girl aged 2 to 10 in good health and CMV-seronegative.

The chain links TRBV30 to TRBJ1-4; 10 positions match TRBD1. The junction had 7 bases not matched to a gene; V was cut back by 7 bases and J by 5 bases. This CDR3 has 14 amino acids. CDR1 is GTSNPN, CDR2 SVGIG, per germline (reference sequence). For the CDR3, the DNA is TGTGCCTCTTCGCCGGGACAGGGGAATGAAAAACTGTTTTTT. Amino acid sequence: CASSPGQGNEKLFF.

This chain joins TRBV6-6 and TRBJ2-7; TRBD1 aligns across 7 bases. The CDR3 has 16 residues. From germline, CDR1 is MNHNY and CDR2 SVGAGI (reference sequence). V dropped 5 bases and J dropped 2; count of bases not matched to a gene: 12. The CDR3, as DNA: TGTGCCAGCAGTCGAGACTCAGGGGGAAGTCCCTACGAGCAGTACTTC. Protein: CASSRDSGGSPYEQYF.

The chain is built from TRBV9 and TRBJ2-6, with TRBD1 matching over 8 bases. The germline V gene has CDR1 SGDLS and CDR2 YYNGEE. The CDR3 totals 21 residues. The J segment lost 1 base and the V segment lost 3 bases, leaving 18 bases of the junction unmatched. As DNA, the CDR3 is TGTGCCAGCAGCGCGCTATCTACCAGGGGGCTCTTTTTTTCTGGGGCCAACGTCCTGACTTTC. As protein: CASSALSTRGLFFSGANVLTF.

The count of this clone is one. V gene TRBV28 combines with J gene TRBJ1-5, with unresolved D. This CDR3 is built from 15 residues. From germline, CDR1 is MDHEN and CDR2 SYDVKM. Deletions cut 6 bases from V and 7 bases from J, with 19 bases between. The DNA for the CDR3 is TGTGCCAGCAGCTCTACCGGGTCCGGTCGGCAGCCCCAGCATTTT. The encoded protein is CASSSTGSGRQPQHF. Supplemented by reference TRBV28 and TRBJ1-5, the full variable domain reads DVKVTQSSRYLVKRTGEKVFLECVQDMDHENMFWYRQDPGLGLRLIYFSYDVKMKEKGDIPEGYSVSREKKERFSLILESASTNQTSMYLCASSSTGSGRQPQHFGDGTRLSIL.

This clone is a singleton in its sample. The chain couples TRBV27 to TRBJ2-3, with D possibly TRBD1 on 6 matching bases. CDR1 MNHEY and CDR2 SMNVEV come from the germline V gene (reference sequence). V lost 9 bases and J lost 2, with 15 bases in between. This CDR3 spans 14 amino acids. CDR3 residues: CASPPGQATDTQYF. Written as DNA, the CDR3 is TGTGCCAGTCCCCCGGGACAAGCCACAGATACGCAGTATTTT.

The CDR3 sequence is CASSRQGAVGEKLFF. The CDR3 nucleotides are TGTGCCAGCAGCCGACAGGGGGCAGTAGGTGAAAAACTGTTTTTT. The rearrangement links TRBV7-9 to TRBJ1-4, with 10 nucleotides matching TRBD1. This CDR3 region has 15 residues. Trimming took 5 bases from V and 7 from J; bases not matched to a gene: 7. The germline gives CDR1 SEHNR, CDR2 FQNEAQ (reference sequence).

The rearrangement links TRBV5-1 to TRBJ2-3; D not certain. Deletions cut 5 bases from V and 2 bases from J, with 12 bases between. This CDR3 has 14 amino acids. Germline assignment: CDR1 SGHRS and CDR2 YFSETQ. In nucleotides, the CDR3 is TGCGCCAGCAGGCGAGGCTTTGCCACAGATACGCAGTATTTT. Amino acids: CASRRGFATDTQYF. Complete variable domain (other parts from reference TRBV5-1 and TRBJ2-3): KAGVTQTPRYLIKTRGQQVTLSCSPISGHRSVSWYQQTPGQGLQFLFEYFSETQRNKGNFPGRFSGRQFSNSRSEMNVSTLELGDSALYLCASRRGFATDTQYFGPGTRLTVL.

This sequence joins TRBV7-3 and TRBJ2-7; D is unresolved. Between the trimmed V and J ends, which lost 2 bases and 0 bases, there was a span of 5 bases. This CDR3 comprises 13 residues. Germline lookup yields CDR1 SGHTA and CDR2 FQGTGA. CDR3 DNA: TGTGCCAGCAGCTTATCGAGCTCCTACGAGCAGTACTTC. This translates into CASSLSSSYEQYF.

The chain couples TRBV9 to TRBJ2-3, with TRBD2 matching 9 bases. The V and J ends lost 0 bases and 1 base, in that order; junction bases with no gene match: 0. Germline V gives CDR1 SGDLS, CDR2 YYNGEE. The CDR3 contains 15 residues. The CDR3 sequence: CASSVVAGGTDTQYF. CDR3 coding DNA: TGTGCCAGCAGCGTAGTAGCGGGGGGCACAGATACGCAGTATTTT.

The V call is TRBV2, the J call TRBJ2-5; D might be TRBD1 (5 bases). Per the germline V gene, CDR1 is SNHLY and CDR2 is FYNNEI. The V end lost 9 bases, the J end lost 2 bases, and 13 bases lay between the germline ends. The CDR3 is made up of 13 amino acids. CDR3 nucleotide sequence: TGTGCCAGTGAGACAGACCGACAAGAGACCCAGTACTTC. Amino acid sequence: CASETDRQETQYF.

The chain links TRBV7-8 to TRBJ2-2; the D gene is possibly TRBD1 (5 bases). The germline V and J ends were trimmed by 4 bases and 5 bases, with 20 bases remaining between them. Germline CDR1 is SGHVS and CDR2 is FQNEAQ. The CDR3 has 17 amino acids. CDR3 amino acids: CASSYHHRQITTGELFF. CDR3 coding DNA: TGTGCCAGCAGCTACCACCACAGACAGATAACAACCGGGGAGCTGTTTTTT.

The J gene is TRBJ2-1, the V gene TRBV7-8; 7 bases are a match to TRBD2. The CDR3 consists of 14 residues. Per germline, CDR1 SGHVS and CDR2 FQNEAQ. V lost 3 bases and J lost 7; bases outside the gene matches: 6. This CDR3 is CASSFRVGGNEQFF. The CDR3 DNA reads TGTGCCAGCAGCTTCCGGGTGGGGGGGAATGAGCAGTTCTTC. Filled out from reference TRBV7-8 and TRBJ2-1, the complete variable domain reads GAGVSQSPRYKVAKRGQDVALRCDPISGHVSLFWYQQALGQGPEFLTYFQNEAQLDKSGLPSDRFFAERPEGSVSTLKIQRTQQEDSAVYLCASSFRVGGNEQFFGPGTRLTVL.

This chain uses TRBV7-3 with TRBJ2-5; maybe TRBD2 (6 bases). Germline CDR1 SGHTA, CDR2 FQGTGA. V was clipped by 5 bases and J by 5 bases, with 21 bases between them. The CDR3 consists of 16 residues. The CDR3 sequence is CASSLKTRSDRETQYF. The DNA of the CDR3 is TGTGCCAGCAGCCTAAAGACTAGATCCGATCGGGAGACCCAGTACTTC.

The rearrangement links TRBV7-8 to TRBJ2-1, with D tentatively TRBD1 (5 bases). V shed 0 bases and J shed 6 bases, with 6 bases lying between them. The CDR3 is 13 residues long. In germline, CDR1 is SGHVS, CDR2 FQNEAQ. This CDR3 is CASSLARGNEQFF. CDR3 coding DNA: TGTGCCAGCAGCTTAGCAAGGGGCAATGAGCAGTTCTTC. Together with reference TRBV7-8 and TRBJ2-1, the CDR3 gives the full variable domain: GAGVSQSPRYKVAKRGQDVALRCDPISGHVSLFWYQQALGQGPEFLTYFQNEAQLDKSGLPSDRFFAERPEGSVSTLKIQRTQQEDSAVYLCASSLARGNEQFFGPGTRLTVL.

The chain combines TRBV4-2 with TRBJ2-7; 13 bases map to TRBD2. V shed 4 bases and J 2 bases; nucleotides not matched to a gene: 2. Germline V gene lookup returns CDR1 LGHNA and CDR2 YNFKEQ. CDR3 length: 15 residues. CDR3 in DNA: TGTGCCAGCAGCCCGGGACTAGCGGGGACCTACGAGCAGTACTTC. Its translation: CASSPGLAGTYEQYF.

V usage is TRBV9 and J usage is TRBJ2-1; D is possibly TRBD1 (6 bases). Germline values: CDR1 SGDLS, CDR2 YYNGEE. The CDR3 is made up of 14 amino acids. The V gene lost 0 bases and the J gene lost 6 bases, with 10 bases spanning the gap. CDR3 protein: CASSVVMGANEQFF. CDR3 sequence (DNA): TGTGCCAGCAGCGTAGTAATGGGGGCCAATGAGCAGTTCTTC.

This chain connects TRBV6-5 to TRBJ1-5; D is unclear. With 4 bases removed from V and 3 bases from J, the gap between germline ends came to 7 bases. In germline, CDR1 is MNHEY, CDR2 SVGAGI. The CDR3 contains 13 residues. The CDR3 sequence: CASSSVLNQPQHF. The CDR3 bases are TGTGCCAGCAGTTCGGTCCTCAATCAGCCCCAGCATTTT.

The chain employs TRBV28 and TRBJ1-2; 8 bases agree with TRBD1. The germline V gene encodes CDR1 MDHEN and CDR2 SYDVKM. CDR3 length equals 16 residues. With V trimmed by 4 bases and J by 3 bases, 10 bases remained unmatched. The CDR3 nucleotides read TGTGCCAGCAGTTCCCCACACAGGGGGGGCCACTATGGCTACACCTTC. Translating it yields CASSSPHRGGHYGYTF.

The rearrangement joins TRBV25-1 to TRBJ2-2, with 7 positions matching TRBD1. This CDR3 has 17 amino acids. Germline CDR1 reads MGHDK; CDR2 reads SYGVNS. V trimming: 1 base; J trimming: 2 bases; junction bases outside the gene matches: 7. The CDR3 loop reads CASSELETGINTGELFF. The CDR3 region has the DNA TGTGCCAGCAGTGAATTGGAGACAGGGATTAACACCGGGGAGCTGTTTTTT.

This chain links TRBV5-4 with TRBJ2-3; tentatively, D is TRBD2 (5 bases). This CDR3 is 16 amino acids long. Trimming cost V 4 bases and J 2 bases, with 17 bases left between them. Germline loops: CDR1 SGHNT, CDR2 YYREEE (reference sequence). In DNA, the CDR3 is TGTGCCAGCAGCACGTCGAGCGGTACGTCCACAGATACGCAGTATTTT. Its translation is CASSTSSGTSTDTQYF.

This clone is a singleton in its sample. The chain recombines TRBV6-5 with TRBJ2-3, with no clear D. CDR1 and CDR2 from the germline V gene are MNHEY and SVGAGI. V lost 2 bases and J lost 3, with 6 bases in between. The CDR3 covers 13 residues. The chain's CDR3 is CASSYQMTDTQYF. For the CDR3, the DNA is TGTGCCAGCAGTTACCAGATGACAGATACGCAGTATTTT.

The chain employs TRBV5-8 and TRBJ2-1; D is possibly TRBD2 (6 bases). The V end lost 5 bases, the J end lost 1 base, and 10 bases lay between the germline ends. This CDR3 comprises 14 residues. Per germline, CDR1 SGHTS and CDR2 YDEGEE. The CDR3 DNA follows: TGTGCCAGCAGTTCCGGGGGTTCCTACAATGAGCAGTTCTTC. Its translation: CASSSGGSYNEQFF.

V is TRBV11-2 and J is TRBJ1-5; D might be TRBD1 (5 bases). The CDR3 is 14 amino acids. The V and J ends lost 5 bases and 5 bases respectively, with 13 bases between them. Looked up from germline, CDR1 is SGHAT and CDR2 is FQNNGV. CDR3 protein: CASSPAGGHQPQHF. CDR3 in DNA: TGTGCCAGCAGCCCAGCCGGGGGACATCAGCCCCAGCATTTT.